One TCR beta chain is described in this entry. It has no known antigen specificity. It has no much larger one-base neighbor in the sample; base qualities were not kept. CDR1 LGHNA and CDR2 YSLEER are derived from the germline V gene. Reading from cysteine to phenylalanine, the CDR3 counts 15 amino acids. The only DNA kept is the CDR3, 45 bases in frame from the first base. The V end gives up 6 bases and the J end 5 bases, leaving 11 bases in the junction not matched to a gene. The donors belonged to the validation cohort of 120 subjects, which was separate from the roughly 670-subject first cohort. The record originates from a study of cytomegalovirus exposure and HLA in healthy donors (dated by TCRdb to about 2017). Regarding the complete study: The 700 or so repertoires of the first cohort and the 95 to 150 validation repertoires were produced on the same platform, according to a later analysis. The study aimed to test whether cataloging public T cell receptors could reveal signatures of past pathogen exposure. Besides the first cohort of more than 650 subjects, a separate validation cohort made up of 95 to 150 different subjects was used. To predict cytomegalovirus infection status, the study brought together high-throughput TCR immunosequencing, statistical association of individual TCRs with disease status, and machine learning. Summary of the overall study and its limitations: A total of 150 to 200 TCR beta chains were listed by the study as associated with cytomegalovirus. A later analysis lacked HLA typing for the validation cohort, so it scored co-occurrence in that cohort across all 110 or so repertoires. The authors suggested that the approach could potentially be generalized to other disease states and immunological phenotypes. The classifier was reported to diagnose cytomegalovirus status with high specificity and sensitivity in both the original cohort and the validation cohort. In vitro tests confirmed that a few of the cytomegalovirus-associated TCR beta chains recognize cytomegalovirus antigens. A later analysis found that TCRs clustered in the first cohort also tended to co-occur in the roughly 120 validation repertoires, with approximately 95% of cluster scores above 0. While some public TCRs were present in many individuals, most TCR sequences turned up only very rarely across donors.

Library generation was performed with the immunoSEQ multiplex PCR assay. In the paper's pipeline: A statistical classification framework was built to diagnose cytomegalovirus status from the catalog of TCR beta chain sequences. Sourced from immuneACCESS, this table was stored by TCRdb with only in-frame sequences that have V and J called. A share of the clones is absent; for the studies checked, an unresolved V gene accounts for under half, and the remainder has no known explanation. For V, J and clone size, that table is used; D and trimming come from the DNA. Here the sample has over 90,000 clones; approximately 94% occur a single time. 0.7% to 0.9% of the sample is held by the ten biggest clonotypes.

The receptor chain draws on TRBV4-3 and TRBJ1-2, and 8 bases in between align with TRBD1. This TCR was sampled from a woman aged 18-29 years in good health and CMV-seronegative. Material: PBMCs. The nucleotide sequence reads TGCGCCAGCAGGGATCAGGGGGCAAGCGATTATGGCTACACCTTC. Protein translation: CASRDQGASDYGYTF.